This is a list of T cell receptor beta chains from one sample in a study of regulatory T cells in long-lasting Graves disease. TCRdb used MiXCR to reprocess the multiplex PCR reads, holding one entry per CDR3 protein. The sample has about half a million distinct CDR3 sequences, around 11% seen once; the top ten hold 8% to 10%. The same data also contributed to another study, on T cells in Graves' hyperthyroidism and ophthalmopathy.

The source was peripheral blood mononuclear cells (PBMCs), collected at new diagnosis, from a patient treated with antithyroid drugs. The receptors originated from a woman in her 30s with Graves disease. CDR3s include the opening cysteine and the closing phenylalanine or tryptophan. A D gene is named only where the DNA matches it firmly. Expanded clones get a size class; other rows say once, few or many, or leave the size out.

TRBJ2-2,many,NA,TRBV2,TGTGCCAGCAATCCCTCTAGCACCGGGGAGCTGTTTTTT,CASNPSSTGELFF
TRBJ1-4,NA,NA,TRBV3-1,TGTGCCAGCAGCCGACGGGAGGCAATGAACGAAAAACTGTTTTTT,CASSRREAMNEKLFF
TRBJ2-7,many,TRBD2,TRBV7-9,TGTGCCAGCAGCTTAGGTGGCGGGAGGCCCTACGAGCAGTACTTC,CASSLGGGRPYEQYF
TRBJ2-7,NA,NA,TRBV4-1,TGCGCCAGCAGCCGCAAGATGCCTACCCTTGGGAGCGAGCAGTACTTC,CASSRKMPTLGSEQYF
TRBJ2-7,NA,TRBD1,TRBV12-3/TRBV12-4,TGTGCCAGCAGCACTACAGGGGGAAGCGAGCAGTACTTC,CASSTTGGSEQYF
TRBJ2-5,NA,TRBD2,TRBV7-9,TGTGCCAGCACCCTACGACTAGCGGGGGAAGAGACCCAGTACTTC,CASTLRLAGEETQYF
TRBJ1-1,many,NA,TRBV19,TGTGCCAGTAGTATAAGCGGGGGGATTTGGGCCCAAGGAGCTTTCTTT,CASSISGGIWAQGAFF
TRBJ2-2,few,NA,TRBV4-3,TGCGCCAGCAGCCAAGACCCACTAGCCGGTGGGGAGCTGTTTTTT,CASSQDPLAGGELFF
TRBJ2-7,few,NA,TRBV5-1,TGCGCCAGCAGCTTGGAGAGCGGGCACTCCTACGAGCAGTACTTC,CASSLESGHSYEQYF
TRBJ2-7,NA,NA,TRBV9,TGTGCCAGCAGCGTGGAATTTTCGGGCGAGCAGTACTTC,CASSVEFSGEQYF
TRBJ1-2,many,TRBD1,TRBV7-2,TGTGCCAGCAGCGTAACCGGGACAGGGAATGGCTACACCTTC,CASSVTGTGNGYTF
TRBJ1-2,many,NA,TRBV7-2,TGTGCCAGCAGATACGCTAACTATGGCTACACCTTC,CASRYANYGYTF
TRBJ1-2,NA,TRBD1,TRBV5-1,TGCGCCAGCAGCTCTCGGACAGGGAACTATGGCTACATCTTC,CASSSRTGNYGYIF
TRBJ2-7,few,NA,TRBV28,TGTGCCAGCAGTTTATCCCAGGGGTGGAACTCCTACGAGCAGTACTTC,CASSLSQGWNSYEQYF
TRBJ2-5,many,NA,TRBV6-2/TRBV6-3,TGTGCCAGCAGCGTGGTGGTTTATGAGACCCAGTACTTC,CASSVVVYETQYF
TRBJ2-5,NA,NA,TRBV4-3,TGCGCCAGCAGCCAATTGTTGGCAGGGAGGGAGACCCAGTACTTC,CASSQLLAGRETQYF